In its sample, the clone carrying this T cell receptor (beta chain) was seen a few times. Its antigen is unknown. The sample originates from a study of CD4+ T cells in melanoma. The V segment lost 2 bases and the J segment 2 bases; nucleotides outside the gene matches: 6. This CDR3 has 16 residues. Germline values: CDR1 LNHDA, CDR2 SQIVND (reference sequence). Only in-frame clones appear in the TCRdb table, and some are missing; sequencing was by immunoSEQ multiplex PCR. Of about 55,000 clones listed, roughly 69% are singletons. Notes on the study in general: A reported correlation linked neoantigen-specific CD4+ T cells to CD8+, macrophage and B cell function.

Sequenced: tumor tissue. The TCR originated in a human donor with melanoma. V and J are TRBV19 and TRBJ1-5; TRBD1 aligns across 7 bases. For the CDR3, the DNA is TGTGCCAGTAGTATAAACCCGGGACAGCGCAATCAGCCCCAGCATTTT. It yields the protein CASSINPGQRNQPQHF.